This T cell receptor (beta chain) was observed in a study of cytotoxic CD8 clonotypes in ibrutinib-treated CLL. Some clones are missing from TCRdb's copy, which holds only in-frame ones; the method was immunoSEQ multiplex PCR. This sample has roughly 160,000 clones; less than 85% occur once, and the top ten carry 3.5% to 5.5%. V lost 6 bases to trimming and J lost 3 bases, with 15 bases between them. CDR1 and CDR2 from the germline V gene are MDHEN and SYDVKM. This CDR3 has 15 residues. This receptor was obtained from a human donor with chronic lymphocytic leukemia. The rearrangement links TRBV28 to TRBJ1-5, with TRBD1 as a possible D gene (6 bases). Sample: PBMCs, taken after 24 months of ibrutinib treatment. CDR3 residues: CASSPNRAYNQPQHF. As DNA, the CDR3 is TGTGCCAGCAGCCCCAACAGGGCCTACAATCAGCCCCAGCATTTT.